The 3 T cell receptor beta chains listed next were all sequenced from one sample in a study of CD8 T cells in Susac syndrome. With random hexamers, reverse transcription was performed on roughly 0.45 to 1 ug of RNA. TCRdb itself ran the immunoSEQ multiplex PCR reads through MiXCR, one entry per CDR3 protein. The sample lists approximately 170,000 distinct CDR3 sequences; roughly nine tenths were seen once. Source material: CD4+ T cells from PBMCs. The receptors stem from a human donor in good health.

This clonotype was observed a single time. CDR3 loop: CASSIRSQPQHF. For the CDR3, the DNA is TGTGCCAGTAGTATTCGTAGTCAGCCCCAGCATTTT. J is TRBJ1-5 and V is TRBV19; D gene uncertain. Germline V gene sequence: CDR1 LNHDA, CDR2 SQIVND (reference sequence). Deletions cut 3 bases from V and 6 bases from J, with 6 bases between. This CDR3 spans 12 amino acids.

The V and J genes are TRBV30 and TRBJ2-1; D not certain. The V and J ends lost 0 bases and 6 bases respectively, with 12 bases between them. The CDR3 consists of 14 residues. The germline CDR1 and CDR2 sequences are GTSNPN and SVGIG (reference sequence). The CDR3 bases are TGTGCCTGGAGTGTACGGTTAGAAGTCAATGAGCAGTTCTTC. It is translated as CAWSVRLEVNEQFF. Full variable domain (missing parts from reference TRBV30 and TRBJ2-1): SQTIHQWPATLVQPVGSPLSLECTVEGTSNPNLYWYRQAAGRGLQLLFYSVGIGQISSEVPQNLSASRPQDRQFILSSKKLLLSDSGFYLCAWSVRLEVNEQFFGPGTRLTVL.

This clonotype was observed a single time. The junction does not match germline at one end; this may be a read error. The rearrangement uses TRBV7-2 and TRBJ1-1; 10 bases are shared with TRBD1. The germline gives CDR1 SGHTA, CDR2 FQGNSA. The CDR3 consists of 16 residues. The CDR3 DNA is TGTGCCAGCAGCGTAGCCCAGGGACAGGGGTTAACTGAAGCTTTCTTT. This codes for CASSVAQGQGLTEAFF.